This is a list of T cell receptor beta chains from one sample in a study of T cell responses to AZD1222 COVID-19 vaccine. Some clones are missing from TCRdb's copy, which holds only in-frame ones; the method was immunoSEQ multiplex PCR. The sample lists 65,000 to 80,000 clones, 87% occurring once. The starting material was peripheral blood, obtained on day 0 of AZD1222 vaccination. Every receptor here comes from an adult in good health. The CDR3 runs from the conserved cysteine through the conserved F or W. The D gene is left open where the match is weak. Some rows have no size entry. The others give once, few or many, or a class for an expanded clone.

j_gene,d_gene,v_gene,abundance,CDR3nt,CDR3aa
TRBJ1-2,.,TRBV5-4,.,TGTGCCAGCAGCTTGGCCGGGGTCCCGGGGGGCTACACCTTC,CASSLAGVPGGYTF
TRBJ1-2,TRBD1,TRBV9,.,TGTGCCAGCAGCAAGACAGGGGATTGGAGCTATGGCTACACCTTC,CASSKTGDWSYGYTF
TRBJ2-7,.,TRBV6-5,.,TGTGCCAGCAGTTACTCGAGTGGGAGCTCCTACGAGCAGTACTTC,CASSYSSGSSYEQYF
TRBJ1-2,TRBD1,TRBV5-1,.,TGCGCCAGCAGTCCTCAGGGGGAATATGGCTACACCTTC,CASSPQGEYGYTF
TRBJ2-1,.,TRBV14,.,TGTGCCAGCAGCCAAAGGATGCAGGGGAGTGAGCAGTTCTTC,CASSQRMQGSEQFF
TRBJ2-4,.,TRBV5-1,.,TGCGCCAGCAGCTTGCCGGAGAACCGAGATGGAGCTCAGTACTTC,CASSLPENRDGAQYF
TRBJ2-5,.,TRBV7-2,.,TGTGCCAGCAGCTTAGATCCCCAGCAAGAGACCCAGTACTTC,CASSLDPQQETQYF
TRBJ2-7,.,TRBV28,.,TGTGCCAGCAGTTTATATCGGAGCTCCTACGAGCAGTACTTC,CASSLYRSSYEQYF
TRBJ2-7,.,TRBV12-3/TRBV12-4,.,TGTGCCAGCAGACCCAGGGCGATGAACGAGCAGTACTTC,CASRPRAMNEQYF
TRBJ2-2,.,TRBV10-3,.,TGTGCCACCAACCCAGGGAACACCGGGGAGCTGTTTTTT,CATNPGNTGELFF
TRBJ1-4,TRBD1,TRBV2,.,TGTGCCAGCAGTGGGGACAGGGTTTCAACTAATGAAAAACTGTTTTTT,CASSGDRVSTNEKLFF
TRBJ2-5,.,TRBV2,once,TGTGCCAGCAGGGTGAAGTACCAAGAGACCCAGTACTTC,CASRVKYQETQYF
TRBJ2-1,TRBD2,TRBV30,.,TGTGGATCGGAGCGGGAGGGTCACAATGAGCAGTTCTTC,CGSEREGHNEQFF
TRBJ2-1,.,TRBV11-3,.,TGTGCCAGCAGCTTAGGAGAGAATGAGCAGTTCTTC,CASSLGENEQFF
TRBJ2-6,.,TRBV6-5,.,TGTGCCAGCAGAACTAACTCTGGGGCCAACGTCCTGACTTTC,CASRTNSGANVLTF
TRBJ1-5,.,TRBV27,.,TGTGCCAGCAGTTTTTGGGGCAATCAGCCCCAGCATTTT,CASSFWGNQPQHF
TRBJ1-1,.,TRBV30,.,TGTGCCTGGAGTGGTACAGGGACAACTGAAGCTTTCTTT,CAWSGTGTTEAFF
TRBJ1-4,.,TRBV5-1,.,TGCGCCAGCAGCTTAGGAGCGTCAAATGAAAAACTGTTTTTT,CASSLGASNEKLFF
TRBJ1-2,.,TRBV30,.,TGTGCCTGGAGGGGCGACAGCTCGACCTATGGCTACACCTTC,CAWRGDSSTYGYTF
TRBJ1-5,.,TRBV10-2,few,TGCGCCAGCAGTGAGCGGAGATCTAATCAGCCCCAGCATTTT,CASSERRSNQPQHF
TRBJ2-5,.,TRBV11-3,.,TGTGCCAGCAGCTTAGTTGCGATTCAAGAGACCCAGTACTTC,CASSLVAIQETQYF
TRBJ1-2,.,TRBV28,.,TGTGCCAGCAGAAGCAGTACTAACTATGGCTACACCTTC,CASRSSTNYGYTF
TRBJ2-1,.,TRBV7-3,.,TGTGCCAGCAGCGCACACGACAGCTCCTACAATGAGCAGTTCTTC,CASSAHDSSYNEQFF
TRBJ2-7,.,TRBV18,.,TGTGCCAGCTCACCGGAGGGGGCATACGAGCAGTACTTC,CASSPEGAYEQYF
TRBJ2-3,.,TRBV24-1,.,TGTGCCACCAGTGACCCCTCCGATACGCAGTATTTT,CATSDPSDTQYF
TRBJ2-3,.,TRBV5-6,.,TGTGCCAGCAGGTCGGGACAACCGACAGATACGCAGTATTTT,CASRSGQPTDTQYF
TRBJ1-1,.,TRBV4-1,.,TGCGCCAGCAGCCGACCTTTGGGGGGGCGGTACACTGAAGCTTTCTTT,CASSRPLGGRYTEAFF
TRBJ2-1,.,TRBV2,.,TGTGCCAGCCACTCCTCCTATGAGCAGTTCTTC,CASHSSYEQFF
TRBJ2-5,TRBD2,TRBV6-1,few,TGTGCCAGCAGTGAGGAAGCGGGAGAGGGGCAAGAGACCCAGTACTTC,CASSEEAGEGQETQYF
TRBJ1-1,TRBD1,TRBV7-9,.,TGTGCCAGCAGCGCGGGGACAGGTGCGATGGAATTCACTGAAGCTTTCTTT,CASSAGTGAMEFTEAFF
TRBJ1-1,.,TRBV27,once,TGTGCCAGCAGTTCCTCAACTCTCTGGACTGAAGCTTTCTTT,CASSSSTLWTEAFF
TRBJ2-7,TRBD2,TRBV28,.,TGTGCCAGCAGTTTAGTCCGGGGAGCGGGAGGGCCGGACGAGCAGTACTTC,CASSLVRGAGGPDEQYF
TRBJ1-4,.,TRBV20-1,few,TGCAGTGCCGAGAATGAAAAACTGTTTTTT,CSAENEKLFF
TRBJ1-3,.,TRBV30,.,TGTGCCTGGAGTTACACCACTTCCGGAAACACCATATATTTT,CAWSYTTSGNTIYF
TRBJ2-3,.,TRBV5-4,.,TGTGCCAGCAGCCTAAAAATCCTGGGGGCAGATACGCAGTATTTT,CASSLKILGADTQYF
TRBJ1-1,.,TRBV6-1,once,TGTGCCAGCAGTGAGGGGATTAACACTGAAGCTTTCTTT,CASSEGINTEAFF
TRBJ2-7,TRBD1,TRBV9,.,TGTGCCAGCAGCCCCCGACAGGGGATGGTATACGAGCAGTACTTC,CASSPRQGMVYEQYF
TRBJ2-1,.,TRBV20-1,once,TGCAGTGCTACTGGCTACAATGAGCAGTTCTTC,CSATGYNEQFF
TRBJ2-1,.,TRBV27,once,TGTGCCAGCAGTTTGGTCCCGCCCAATGAGCAGTTCTTC,CASSLVPPNEQFF
TRBJ1-2,.,TRBV24-1,.,TGTGCCACCAGTGGCCGGGGGGATGGCTACACCTTC,CATSGRGDGYTF
TRBJ1-3,.,TRBV2,once,TGTGCCAGCAGTCGGACAGTGGCTGGAAACACCATATATTTT,CASSRTVAGNTIYF
TRBJ1-5,.,TRBV11-2,.,TGTGCCAGCCAGGGAGACATCAATCAGCCCCAGCATTTT,CASQGDINQPQHF
TRBJ1-2,.,TRBV6-5,.,TGTGCCAGCACTCCCGACAACTATGGCTACACCTTC,CASTPDNYGYTF
TRBJ2-7,.,TRBV28,once,TGTGCCAGCAGCCCACCTACCCAGAGAGGGTACTTC,CASSPPTQRGYF
TRBJ1-1,.,TRBV11-3,once,TGTGCCAGCAGCTTAGAATCGGCGGGAACTGAAGCTTTCTTT,CASSLESAGTEAFF